The 23 T cell receptor beta chains presented below share a single source sample, sequenced in a study of radiotherapy plus CTLA-4 blockade in lung cancer. Libraries were prepared by immunoSEQ multiplex PCR; TCRdb keeps only in-frame clonotypes and omits some of them. The top ten hold about a sixth of the sample, which has 85,000 to 100,000 clones, 70% to 90% seen once. The sample consisted of peripheral blood, taken from a patient treated with radiotherapy plus ipilimumab. The origin of the receptors is a human donor with non-small cell lung cancer that progressed on radiotherapy plus ipilimumab.

V gene TRBV27 combines with J gene TRBJ1-2; TRBD1 is a possible D gene (5 bases). V lost 2 bases to trimming and J lost 3 bases, with 10 bases between them. In germline, CDR1 is MNHEY, CDR2 SMNVEV (reference sequence). CDR3 length equals 14 residues. Here the CDR3 reads CASSLHRLDYGYTF. The CDR3 DNA follows: TGTGCCAGCAGTTTACACAGGTTGGACTATGGCTACACCTTC.

V gene TRBV5-8 combines with J gene TRBJ1-2; 11 nucleotides line up with TRBD1. Trimming cost V 2 bases and J 4 bases; bases outside gene matches: 4. The germline V gene has CDR1 SGHTS and CDR2 YDEGEE. This CDR3 is 15 amino acids long. DNA for the CDR3: TGTGCCAGCAGCTTCGAGGGACAGGGGGGCTATGGCTACACCTTC. Residues: CASSFEGQGGYGYTF.

This chain joins TRBV7-8 and TRBJ2-5; the D is unclear. This CDR3 has 16 amino acids. Trimming left V 1 base short and J 2 bases short, with 14 bases between. Germline V gene sequence: CDR1 SGHVS, CDR2 FQNEAQ. CDR3 loop: CASSLGVAGPQETQYF. The CDR3 nucleotides are TGTGCCAGCAGCTTAGGTGTCGCCGGGCCACAAGAGACCCAGTACTTC.

V and J are TRBV9 and TRBJ1-1; TRBD1 is a possible D gene (5 bases). The CDR3 is 15 residues long. Trimming took 0 bases from V and 0 from J, leaving 9 bases between them. Germline assignment: CDR1 SGDLS and CDR2 YYNGEE. The CDR3 loop is CASSVEGTLNTEAFF. The CDR3 DNA reads TGTGCCAGCAGCGTAGAAGGGACCCTGAACACTGAAGCTTTCTTT. Full variable domain (missing parts from reference TRBV9 and TRBJ1-1): DSGVTQTPKHLITATGQRVTLRCSPRSGDLSVYWYQQSLDQGLQFLIQYYNGEERAKGNILERFSAQQFPDLHSELNLSSLELGDSALYFCASSVEGTLNTEAFFGQGTRLTVV.

This sequence joins TRBV6-4 and TRBJ2-6; 8 nucleotides line up with TRBD1. In germline, CDR1 is MRHNA, CDR2 SNTAGT. J was trimmed by 2 bases and V by 4 bases; bases with no gene match: 1. There are 15 residues in the CDR3. CDR3 sequence (DNA): TGTGCCAGCAGTGCGGACAGGGCTGGGGCCAACGTCCTGACTTTC. Translated, it gives CASSADRAGANVLTF.

J is TRBJ1-1 and V is TRBV19; D remains ambiguous. The CDR3 consists of 13 residues. Germline assignment: CDR1 LNHDA and CDR2 SQIVND (reference sequence). The germline V and J ends were trimmed by 5 bases and 3 bases, with 10 bases remaining between them. The DNA of the CDR3 is TGTGCCAGTAGTTTCCAGGCGTACACTGAAGCTTTCTTT. This codes for CASSFQAYTEAFF.

The rearrangement links TRBV11-3 to TRBJ2-3, with TRBD2 matching 15 bases. V lost 5 bases to trimming and J lost 6 bases; unmatched junction nucleotides: 6. The CDR3 spans 16 residues. CDR1 is SGHNT, CDR2 YENEEA, per germline. The CDR3 DNA is TGTGCCAGCAGCCTGGGGACTAGCGGGGGGAGTGATACGCAGTATTTT. Its protein product is CASSLGTSGGSDTQYF.

CDR3 in amino acids: CASSLTSLYNEQFF. CDR3 sequence (DNA): TGTGCCAGCAGTTTGACCAGCTTATACAATGAGCAGTTCTTC. V gene TRBV27 combines with J gene TRBJ2-1; D is unresolved. There are 14 residues in the CDR3. Germline V gene data show CDR1 as MNHEY and CDR2 as SMNVEV (reference sequence). The germline V and J ends were trimmed by 3 bases and 4 bases, with 10 bases remaining between them.

This chain uses TRBV28 with TRBJ1-2; no reliable D call. Germline-derived CDR1 and CDR2 are MDHEN and SYDVKM. V lost 3 bases to trimming and J lost 4 bases, with 15 bases between them. CDR3 size: 15 residues. CDR3 sequence reads: CASSFHGPIVYGYTF. DNA for the CDR3: TGTGCCAGCAGTTTTCATGGACCGATAGTCTATGGCTACACCTTC.

The gene calls are TRBV27 and TRBJ2-1; TRBD2 matches at 12 bases. After removal of 6 bases from V and 6 bases from J, the junction contained 15 bases not matched to a gene. This CDR3 has 18 amino acids. Germline lookup yields CDR1 MNHEY and CDR2 SMNVEV (reference sequence). In DNA, the CDR3 is TGTGCCAGCAGCCGAAACCTAAATCTAGCGGGGGGGCCCAATGAGCAGTTCTTC. Amino acid sequence: CASSRNLNLAGGPNEQFF.

DNA for the CDR3: TGTGCCAGCAGTCCCCCAGCGGGAGGGAACAATGAGCAGTTCTTC. This gives the protein CASSPPAGGNNEQFF. The V and J genes are TRBV28 and TRBJ2-1; the match to TRBD2 covers 10 bases. The CDR3 extends over 15 amino acids. The germline CDR1 and CDR2 sequences are MDHEN and SYDVKM. V lost 5 bases, J lost 5 bases, and 6 bases stayed unmatched.

The J gene is TRBJ2-3, the V gene TRBV18; TRBD1 aligns across 7 bases. Germline CDR1 reads KGHSH; CDR2 reads LQKENI. Trimming cost V 3 bases and J 3 bases; bases outside gene matches: 9. The CDR3 consists of 16 residues. CDR3 bases: TGTGCCAGCTCACCCCCTGGTACAGGGGCTACAGATACGCAGTATTTT. Translation gives CASSPPGTGATDTQYF.

This sequence joins TRBV5-1 and TRBJ2-3; 9 nucleotides agree with TRBD2. The CDR3 extends over 16 amino acids. V lost 4 bases and J lost 3; bases outside the gene matches: 9. Germline V gene sequence: CDR1 SGHRS, CDR2 YFSETQ. The chain's CDR3 is CASSGRAGGVTDTQYF. The CDR3 DNA is TGCGCCAGCAGCGGTCGGGCGGGAGGGGTGACAGATACGCAGTATTTT.

The rearrangement joins TRBV6-4 to TRBJ2-3; 13 nucleotides line up with TRBD2. The CDR3 has 16 residues. Germline trimming cut 6 bases from V and 4 bases from J; bases unmatched to any gene: 7. From germline, CDR1 is MRHNA and CDR2 SNTAGT. The CDR3 sequence is CASSVLAGGPSDTQYF. DNA for the CDR3: TGTGCCAGCAGCGTACTAGCGGGAGGGCCGTCAGATACGCAGTATTTT.

The chain joins TRBV19 to TRBJ2-7, with 9 bases fitting TRBD1. V gave up 4 bases and J gave up 4 bases; unmatched junction bases: 8. The CDR3 totals 15 residues. The V gene's germline CDR1 is LNHDA and CDR2 SQIVND (reference sequence). CDR3: CASSTRDRVRYEQYF. For the CDR3, the DNA is TGTGCCAGTAGTACTCGGGACAGGGTAAGGTACGAGCAGTACTTC.

This clone was seen just once. This chain connects TRBV18 to TRBJ1-2; D gene unclear. Per the germline V gene, CDR1 is KGHSH and CDR2 is LQKENI. This CDR3 is 14 amino acids long. V gave up 3 bases and J gave up 1 base, with 9 bases separating them. CDR3 loop: CASSPDRLNYGYTF. DNA of the CDR3: TGTGCCAGCTCACCGGACCGACTTAACTATGGCTACACCTTC.

In its sample, this clone was seen once. This chain links TRBV27 with TRBJ2-2; no clear D. The CDR3 sequence is 11 residues long. V dropped 7 bases and J dropped 0 bases, with 0 bases sitting between them. Looked up from germline, CDR1 is MNHEY and CDR2 is SMNVEV (reference sequence). The CDR3 DNA reads TGTGCCAGCACGAACACCGGGGAGCTGTTTTTT. Amino acids: CASTNTGELFF.

The chain is built from TRBV5-8 and TRBJ1-4; D unresolved. This CDR3 is built from 14 residues. CDR1 is SGHTS, CDR2 YDEGEE, per germline. Trimming took off 3 bases at V and 5 bases at J, with 11 bases between the two ends. This chain's CDR3 is CASSWPGLNEKLFF. CDR3 in DNA: TGTGCCAGCAGCTGGCCGGGCCTGAATGAAAAACTGTTTTTT.

This clone was counted between two and nine times. V is TRBV6-6 and J is TRBJ1-2; D is unclear. The CDR3 extends over 13 amino acids. The ends were cut back, 0 bases at V and 8 bases at J, with 10 bases in the middle. Germline V CDR1 and CDR2: MNHNY, SVGAGI (reference sequence). The CDR3 sequence: CASSYSGLGGYTF. The DNA for the CDR3 is TGTGCCAGCAGTTACTCCGGACTAGGCGGCTACACCTTC.

This chain uses TRBV28 with TRBJ1-2, with no clear D. CDR3 size: 15 residues. Trimming took 4 bases from V and 4 from J, leaving 16 bases between them. Germline-derived CDR1 and CDR2 are MDHEN and SYDVKM. CDR3 sequence reads: CASSSGQDLFYGYTF. The CDR3 nucleotides are TGTGCCAGCAGTTCCGGGCAGGATCTTTTCTATGGCTACACCTTC.

J is TRBJ2-1 and V is TRBV7-2; D perhaps matches TRBD1 (6 bases). Germline V CDR1 and CDR2: SGHTA, FQGNSA. This CDR3 has 15 residues. Trimming took 1 base from V and 10 from J, leaving 17 bases between them. CDR3 DNA: TGTGCCAGCAGCTTAGGGTCCCAGGGGACCAGGGAGCAGTTCTTC. This gives the protein CASSLGSQGTREQFF.

The CDR3 sequence: CASSLLAGPYEQYF. The CDR3 DNA reads TGTGCCAGCAGTCTCCTAGCGGGCCCCTACGAGCAGTACTTC. V is TRBV7-2 and J is TRBJ2-7; 8 bases match TRBD2. CDR3 length: 14 amino acids. V was pared by 6 bases and J by 2 bases, with 6 bases of the junction left unmatched. Germline lookup yields CDR1 SGHTA and CDR2 FQGNSA.

This clone was detected a few times. The chain uses TRBV18 and TRBJ2-7; D is tentatively TRBD1 or TRBD2 (5 bases each). CDR1 and CDR2 (germline): KGHSH, LQKENI. V lost 3 bases and J lost 5, with 14 bases in between. There are 14 residues in the CDR3. CDR3 in DNA: TGTGCCAGCTCACCGGGACGGTCCCTAAACGAGCAGTACTTC. It translates to CASSPGRSLNEQYF.